This paragraph covers one T cell receptor beta chain sequence. Antigen unknown. These data are taken from a study of regulatory T cells in long-lasting Graves disease. General study points: Patients with persistent Graves' had lower TCR diversity than newly diagnosed patients.

For TCR beta, libraries came from iRepertoire HTBI primers and Arm-PCR of CDR3 regions. TCRdb redid the calling of the multiplex PCR reads with MiXCR, one entry per CDR3 protein. Of hundreds of thousands of distinct CDR3 sequences listed, less than 20% are singletons. Sample time point: newly diagnosed GD, antithyroid drugs for less than 3 months. Extracted PBMC RNA gave rise to the TCR library. The CDR3 consists of 16 residues. After removal of 4 bases from V and 2 bases from J, the junction contained 7 bases not matched to a gene. Germline assignment: CDR1 SGHNT and CDR2 YYREEE (reference sequence). These sequences were also reported in another study, on T cells in Graves' hyperthyroidism and ophthalmopathy.

The specimen comprised peripheral blood mononuclear cells (PBMCs), sampled at new diagnosis, from a patient treated with antithyroid drugs. This TCR derives from a woman between 25 and 40 years old with Graves disease. This chain connects TRBV5-4 to TRBJ1-3; the match to TRBD1 covers 9 bases. The CDR3 loop reads CASSRPGTGPGNTIYF. CDR3 sequence (DNA): TGTGCCAGCAGCCGACCCGGGACAGGGCCTGGAAACACCATATATTTT.